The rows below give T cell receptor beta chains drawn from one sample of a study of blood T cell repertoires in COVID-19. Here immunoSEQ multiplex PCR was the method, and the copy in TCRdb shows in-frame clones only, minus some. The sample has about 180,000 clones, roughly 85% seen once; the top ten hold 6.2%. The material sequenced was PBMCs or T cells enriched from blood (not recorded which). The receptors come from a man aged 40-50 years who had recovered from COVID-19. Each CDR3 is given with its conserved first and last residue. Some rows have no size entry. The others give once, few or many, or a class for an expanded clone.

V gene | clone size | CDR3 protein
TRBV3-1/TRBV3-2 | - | CASSRKLAAVSYEQYF
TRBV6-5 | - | CASSYSGTGQEETQYF
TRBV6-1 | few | CASSEGTQGRNQPQHF
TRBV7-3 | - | CASSSTGTQETQYF
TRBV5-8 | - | CASSWGQNSNQPQHF
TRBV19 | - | CASSLGANTEAFF
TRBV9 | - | CASSVGGMEAFF
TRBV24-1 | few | CATSSRDRGISEAFF
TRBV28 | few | CASSSSAGTHYEQYF
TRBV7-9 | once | CASSLGGLYGYTF
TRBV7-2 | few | CASSLNSGGNQPQHF
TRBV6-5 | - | CAAYGANVLTF
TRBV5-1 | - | CASSLATNGGQGFTGELFF
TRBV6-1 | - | CASSDPSREGQPQHF
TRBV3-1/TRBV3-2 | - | CASSRSQGSYEQYF
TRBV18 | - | CASSNTGQGKSEQFF
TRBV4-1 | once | CASSPSLREQFF
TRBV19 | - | CASSTPPAAPSSGNTIYF
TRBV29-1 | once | CSVETGTGWEIHTEAFF
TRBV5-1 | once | CASSLGPGSGNTIYF
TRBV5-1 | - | CASSVGQGPSTNEKLFF
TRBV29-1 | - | CSGQETYGYTF
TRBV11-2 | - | CASSLVLGQGNRNTEAFF
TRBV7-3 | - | CASSYSGGGNTEAFF